The T cell receptor beta chain described here comes from a study of shared clonotypes between healthy human individuals. Study-wide results and caveats: Sequencing depth was a factor that was expected to affect clonotype sharing among donors. In general, naive subsets displayed greater estimated richness than memory subsets did.

The V gene's germline CDR1 is MNHEY and CDR2 SVGAGI. CDR3 length: 12 amino acids. Original processing methods: ImmunoSEQ output held junction-only sequences without quality scores, so filtering differed. Repertoires were generated with immunoSEQ multiplex PCR, while TCRdb's copy carries only in-frame clones and drops some. The D gene and trimming were derived from the DNA, and the V and J assignments and clone size from that table. This table has roughly 650,000 clones, around 97% appearing once. Comments on this clone: Its target is not known.

This receptor was taken from a woman in her twenties or thirties in good health. V gene TRBV6-5 combines with J gene TRBJ1-1; D gene ambiguous. The specimen sequenced was naive CD4+ T cells sorted from blood. Subset indicated: CD45RA+ positively selected. The DNA of the CDR3 is TGTGCACCGACGGGCCCGAACACTGAAGCTTTCTTT. Residues: CAPTGPNTEAFF.